These T cell receptor beta chains were read from a single sample in a study of cytomegalovirus exposure and HLA in healthy donors. TCRdb keeps only in-frame clones here, not all; method: immunoSEQ multiplex PCR. The sample carries about 120,000 clones, roughly 9% recorded once. The sequencing sample was made of PBMCs. The receptors stem from a middle-aged woman in good health and CMV-seropositive. Both conserved end residues are part of each CDR3. The order of the fields is clone size, J gene, V gene, D gene, CDR3 DNA, CDR3 protein. The D gene is left open where the match is weak. Where a row states a size, it is once, few, many or the class of an expanded clone; other rows omit it.

abundance: NA
j_gene: TRBJ1-2
v_gene: TRBV10-2
d_gene: NA
CDR3nt: TGCGCCGCCCGGGGGGGTAAGGATGGCTACACCTTC
CDR3aa: CAARGGKDGYTF

abundance: NA
j_gene: TRBJ1-2
v_gene: TRBV29-1
d_gene: TRBD1
CDR3nt: TGCAGCGCCTGGACAGGGGCTAACTATGGCTACACCTTC
CDR3aa: CSAWTGANYGYTF

abundance: NA
j_gene: TRBJ1-2
v_gene: TRBV6-5
d_gene: NA
CDR3nt: TGTGCCAGCAGTTACGGTGGGGCTTCTAACTATGGCTACACCTTC
CDR3aa: CASSYGGASNYGYTF

abundance: few
j_gene: TRBJ2-3
v_gene: TRBV5-1
d_gene: TRBD2
CDR3nt: TGCGCCAGCAGCTTGGAGTCGCGGGGGGGCGTAGATACGCAGTATTTT
CDR3aa: CASSLESRGGVDTQYF

abundance: few
j_gene: TRBJ1-2
v_gene: TRBV6-6
d_gene: NA
CDR3nt: TGTGCCAGCAGTTACTCGAGCCAGGTGGATGGCTACACCTTC
CDR3aa: CASSYSSQVDGYTF

abundance: few
j_gene: TRBJ2-7
v_gene: TRBV5-5
d_gene: NA
CDR3nt: TGTGCCAGCAGCTTGGGCAGGGGAGAGTACGAGCAGTACTTC
CDR3aa: CASSLGRGEYEQYF

abundance: NA
j_gene: TRBJ2-7
v_gene: TRBV6-5
d_gene: TRBD1
CDR3nt: TGTGCCACCGTGGACAGGGGATGGGAGCAGTACTTC
CDR3aa: CATVDRGWEQYF

abundance: NA
j_gene: TRBJ2-1
v_gene: TRBV30
d_gene: TRBD1
CDR3nt: TGTGCCTGTTCGAACCGGGACAGGGTCTACAATGAGCAGTTCTTC
CDR3aa: CACSNRDRVYNEQFF

abundance: few
j_gene: TRBJ2-5
v_gene: TRBV30
d_gene: TRBD2
CDR3nt: TGTGCCTGGAGTGTCGGCGGGGGAGAGACCCAGTACTTC
CDR3aa: CAWSVGGGETQYF

abundance: NA
j_gene: TRBJ2-5
v_gene: TRBV6-4
d_gene: NA
CDR3nt: TGTGCCAGCAGTGAATGGGCCCGCCAGACCCAGTACTTC
CDR3aa: CASSEWARQTQYF

abundance: few
j_gene: TRBJ1-5
v_gene: TRBV11-2
d_gene: NA
CDR3nt: TGTGCCAGCAGCGCCAACAATCTCCATCAGCCCCAGCATTTT
CDR3aa: CASSANNLHQPQHF

abundance: NA
j_gene: TRBJ1-2
v_gene: TRBV9
d_gene: TRBD1
CDR3nt: TGTGCCAGCAGTCTTCGGGACAGGGGGCAAGACGGCTACACCTTC
CDR3aa: CASSLRDRGQDGYTF

abundance: few
j_gene: TRBJ2-7
v_gene: TRBV28
d_gene: NA
CDR3nt: TGTGCCAGCAGTTTAGTCAGGGCTTCCTACGAGCAGTACTTC
CDR3aa: CASSLVRASYEQYF

abundance: few
j_gene: TRBJ2-7
v_gene: TRBV5-1
d_gene: TRBD1
CDR3nt: TGCGCCAGCAAGACGGACAGGGTCTCCTACGAGCAGTACTTC
CDR3aa: CASKTDRVSYEQYF

abundance: NA
j_gene: TRBJ1-1
v_gene: TRBV5-4
d_gene: NA
CDR3nt: TGTGCCAGCAGCTTGGGAGGGTCGAGGGACACTGAAGCTTTCTTT
CDR3aa: CASSLGGSRDTEAFF

abundance: few
j_gene: TRBJ2-3
v_gene: TRBV19
d_gene: NA
CDR3nt: TGTGCCAGTAGTACCCGAGGGGGAGTCACAGATACGCAGTATTTT
CDR3aa: CASSTRGGVTDTQYF

abundance: NA
j_gene: TRBJ2-3
v_gene: TRBV5-1
d_gene: TRBD2
CDR3nt: TGCGCCAGCAGCTTTAGCGGGGGGCATAGCACAGATACGCAGTATTTT
CDR3aa: CASSFSGGHSTDTQYF

abundance: NA
j_gene: TRBJ2-1
v_gene: TRBV6-4
d_gene: TRBD1
CDR3nt: TGTGCCAGCAGTGCACGAGTGACCGGGACAGCCGGCGAGCAGTTCTTC
CDR3aa: CASSARVTGTAGEQFF

abundance: few
j_gene: TRBJ2-7
v_gene: TRBV5-4
d_gene: TRBD2
CDR3nt: TGTGCCAGCAGCCGACTAGCGGGGGACGAGCAGTACTTC
CDR3aa: CASSRLAGDEQYF

abundance: few
j_gene: TRBJ2-7
v_gene: TRBV5-4
d_gene: TRBD1
CDR3nt: TGTGCCAGCAGCTTGCGGGACAGTAGGGCCCTAGCCCCCTACGAGCAGTACTTC
CDR3aa: CASSLRDSRALAPYEQYF

abundance: NA
j_gene: TRBJ2-7
v_gene: TRBV28
d_gene: TRBD1
CDR3nt: TGTGCCAGCAGTTTTACGGGGACAGGGCTCTACGAGCAGTACTTC
CDR3aa: CASSFTGTGLYEQYF

abundance: NA
j_gene: TRBJ2-4
v_gene: TRBV5-4
d_gene: NA
CDR3nt: TGTGCCAGCAGCGGGGGACTAGCCAAAAACATTCAGTACTTC
CDR3aa: CASSGGLAKNIQYF

abundance: few
j_gene: TRBJ1-2
v_gene: TRBV19
d_gene: TRBD1
CDR3nt: TGTGCCAGTAAGGAACTAACGGACAGGGAATCAAGGTACACCTTC
CDR3aa: CASKELTDRESRYTF

abundance: few
j_gene: TRBJ1-5
v_gene: TRBV6-6
d_gene: TRBD1
CDR3nt: TGTGCCAGCAGTTTTCCGACAGGGGATAGCAATCAGCCCCAGCATTTT
CDR3aa: CASSFPTGDSNQPQHF

abundance: NA
j_gene: TRBJ1-2
v_gene: TRBV6-1
d_gene: NA
CDR3nt: TGTGCCAGCAACGCGACAGTATATGGCTACACCTTC
CDR3aa: CASNATVYGYTF

abundance: few
j_gene: TRBJ1-2
v_gene: TRBV6-1
d_gene: TRBD1
CDR3nt: TGTGCCAGCAGCTTACAGGGGACCAACTATGGCTACACCTTC
CDR3aa: CASSLQGTNYGYTF

abundance: few
j_gene: TRBJ1-3
v_gene: TRBV7-2
d_gene: NA
CDR3nt: TGTGCCAGCAGCCCCGACAGTAGCTCTGGAAACACCATATATTTT
CDR3aa: CASSPDSSSGNTIYF

abundance: NA
j_gene: TRBJ1-6
v_gene: TRBV9
d_gene: NA
CDR3nt: TGTGCCAGCAGCGTACTGCGGGACGCTAATTCACCCCTCCACTTT
CDR3aa: CASSVLRDANSPLHF

abundance: few
j_gene: TRBJ2-1
v_gene: TRBV29-1
d_gene: TRBD2
CDR3nt: TGCAGGGGGACCAGTCGGCGGGGGGGCTTGGATGAGCAGTTCTTC
CDR3aa: CRGTSRRGGLDEQFF

abundance: few
j_gene: TRBJ1-2
v_gene: TRBV5-4
d_gene: TRBD1
CDR3nt: TGTGCCAGCAGCAAAGACAGGGGGGTCCTCTATGGCTACACCTTC
CDR3aa: CASSKDRGVLYGYTF

abundance: few
j_gene: TRBJ1-3
v_gene: TRBV28
d_gene: TRBD1
CDR3nt: TGTGCCAGCAGTTTAGGACAGGGGAAAGTTTCGTGGGGAAACACCATATATTTT
CDR3aa: CASSLGQGKVSWGNTIYF

abundance: few
j_gene: TRBJ1-2
v_gene: TRBV6-5
d_gene: NA
CDR3nt: TGTGCCAGCAGAAAAACAGGAGCTAACTATGGCTACACCTTC
CDR3aa: CASRKTGANYGYTF

abundance: NA
j_gene: TRBJ1-3
v_gene: TRBV5-6
d_gene: TRBD1
CDR3nt: TGTGCCAGCAGCCTGGACAGGGCTGGAAACACCATATATTTT
CDR3aa: CASSLDRAGNTIYF